Sequencing of this TCR beta chain was carried out in a study of neoadjuvant anti-PD-1 for oral cavity cancer. Looking at the study overall: Non-progressing patients received a fourth nivolumab dose near day 43, then surgery on days 50-56. Study-wide findings and caveats: TCR analyses covered only a few patients per response group. PBMC Gini-index clonality exceeded responders' in non-responders post-nivolumab.

No culture or expansion preceded analysis of these blood cells. Only in-frame clones appear in the TCRdb table, and some are missing; sequencing was by immunoSEQ multiplex PCR. The sample includes tens of thousands of clones, around 85% of them seen just once. Germline-derived CDR1 and CDR2 are GTSNPN and SVGIG (reference sequence). CDR3 length: 15 residues. The V end lost 4 bases, the J end lost 2 bases, and 15 bases lay between the germline ends. Note on this clone: Its antigen is unknown.

The chain couples TRBV30 to TRBJ1-3; D is undetermined. The sequencing here drew on PBMCs, taken before nivolumab (anti-PD-1) treatment. The sequence derives from a person aged 40 to 85 with oral cavity squamous cell carcinoma. The CDR3, as DNA: TGTGCCTGGAATCCAGAGAGGGTGGCTGGAAACACCATATATTTT. The encoded protein is CAWNPERVAGNTIYF.